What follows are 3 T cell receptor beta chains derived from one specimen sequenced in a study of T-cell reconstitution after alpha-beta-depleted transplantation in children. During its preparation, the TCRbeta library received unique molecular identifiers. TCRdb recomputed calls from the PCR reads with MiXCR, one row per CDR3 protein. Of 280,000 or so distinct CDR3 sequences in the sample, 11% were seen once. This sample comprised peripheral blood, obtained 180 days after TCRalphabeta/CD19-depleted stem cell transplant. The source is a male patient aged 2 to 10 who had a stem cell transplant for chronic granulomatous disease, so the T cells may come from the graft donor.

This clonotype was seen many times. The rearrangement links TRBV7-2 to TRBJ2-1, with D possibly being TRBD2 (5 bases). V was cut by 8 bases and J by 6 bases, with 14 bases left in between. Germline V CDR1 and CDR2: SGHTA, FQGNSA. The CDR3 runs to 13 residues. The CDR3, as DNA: TGTGCCAGCGTCTGGACTGCTTTCAATGAGCAGTTCTTC. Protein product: CASVWTAFNEQFF.

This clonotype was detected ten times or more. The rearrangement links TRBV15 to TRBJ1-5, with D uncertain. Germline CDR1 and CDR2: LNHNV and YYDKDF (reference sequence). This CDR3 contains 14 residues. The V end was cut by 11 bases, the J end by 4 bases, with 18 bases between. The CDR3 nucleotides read TGTGCCCCGCGAGGAGACACCTTTAATCAGCCCCAGCATTTT. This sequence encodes CAPRGDTFNQPQHF.

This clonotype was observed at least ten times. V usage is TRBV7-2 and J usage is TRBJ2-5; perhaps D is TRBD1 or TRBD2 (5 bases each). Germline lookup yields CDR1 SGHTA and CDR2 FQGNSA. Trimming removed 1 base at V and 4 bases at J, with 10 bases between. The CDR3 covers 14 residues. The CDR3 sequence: CASSLEAGGETQYF. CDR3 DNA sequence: TGTGCCAGCAGCTTAGAGGCTGGGGGAGAGACCCAGTACTTC.